This is a list of T cell receptor beta chains from one sample in a study of blood T cell repertoires in COVID-19. The assay was immunoSEQ multiplex PCR, and TCRdb's table has in-frame clones only and misses some. The sample lists over 85,000 clones, roughly 87% occurring once. Sequenced: peripheral blood. These receptors originate from a woman of 80 years or more with acute or convalescent COVID-19. CDR3s include the opening cysteine and the closing phenylalanine or tryptophan. Fields, in order: CDR3 DNA, CDR3 protein, clone size, D gene, V gene, J gene. A D gene is named only where the DNA matches it firmly. Clone size is shown for a subset of rows, as once, few, many or a class of expanded clone.

TGTGCCACCAGCAGAGGAGACAGGGCAACCGGGGAGCTGTTTTTT	CATSRGDRATGELFF	many	TRBD1	TRBV15	TRBJ2-2
TGTGCCAGCAGCGCAAGGACCCTCAGGGGGGCAGATACGCAGTATTTT	CASSARTLRGADTQYF	-	-	TRBV7-8	TRBJ2-3
TGCGCCAGCAGCTTGGTGGCGGACAGCTCCTACGAGCAGTACTTC	CASSLVADSSYEQYF	-	-	TRBV5-1	TRBJ2-7
TGTGCCAGTAGTTACAGGGGCCAAGGTGAGCAGTTCTTC	CASSYRGQGEQFF	-	TRBD1	TRBV19	TRBJ2-1
TGTGCCAGCAGTCGCGGGCCGACTAGATGGGATGAGCAGTTCTTC	CASSRGPTRWDEQFF	once	-	TRBV11-3	TRBJ2-1
TGTGCCAGCAGTTACTCGGGCAGGGGGCCAAAATCACCCCTCCACTTT	CASSYSGRGPKSPLHF	-	TRBD1	TRBV6-5	TRBJ1-6
TGTGCCTGGAGAAGTAAGGGAGGGGCTGAAAAACTGTTTTTT	CAWRSKGGAEKLFF	-	-	TRBV30	TRBJ1-4
TGCGCCAGCAGCCAAGATGGGACGGGAGGGATCGGGGAGACCCAGTACTTC	CASSQDGTGGIGETQYF	-	TRBD2	TRBV4-1	TRBJ2-5
TGTGCCAGCAGAATTAGCGGGAGGGACACCGGGGAGCTGTTTTTT	CASRISGRDTGELFF	-	TRBD2	TRBV5-4	TRBJ2-2
TGTGCTAGCAGACGGACAGGGGGGACCGGGGAGCTGTTTTTT	CASRRTGGTGELFF	once	TRBD1	TRBV7-7	TRBJ2-2
TGTGCCAGCCTGGGGCGTTGGACTGAAGCTTTCTTT	CASLGRWTEAFF	-	-	TRBV28	TRBJ1-1
TGTGCCAGCAGTTTATCTGGGACACCCCAAGAGACCCAGTACTTC	CASSLSGTPQETQYF	-	-	TRBV27	TRBJ2-5
TGCGCCAGCAGCTTGTTATTGGACAGGGCTTCACCCCTCCACTTT	CASSLLLDRASPLHF	-	TRBD1	TRBV5-1	TRBJ1-6